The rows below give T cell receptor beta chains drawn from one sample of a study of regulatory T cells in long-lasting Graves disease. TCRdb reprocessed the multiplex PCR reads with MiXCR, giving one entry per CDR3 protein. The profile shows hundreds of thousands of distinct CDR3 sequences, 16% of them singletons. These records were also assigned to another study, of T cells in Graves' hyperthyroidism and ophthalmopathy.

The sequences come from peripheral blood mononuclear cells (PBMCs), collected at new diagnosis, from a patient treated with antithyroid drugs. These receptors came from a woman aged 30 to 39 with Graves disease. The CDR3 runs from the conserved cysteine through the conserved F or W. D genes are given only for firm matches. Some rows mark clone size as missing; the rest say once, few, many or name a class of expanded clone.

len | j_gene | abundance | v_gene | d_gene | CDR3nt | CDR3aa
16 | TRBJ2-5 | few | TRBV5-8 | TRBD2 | TGTGCCAGCAGCTTGTCTCGCGGGGGGACCCAAGAGACCCAGTACTTC | CASSLSRGGTQETQYF
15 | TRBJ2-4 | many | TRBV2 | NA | TGTGCCAGCAGTGATGGGATCAAGGCGGGGAACATTCAGTACTTC | CASSDGIKAGNIQYF
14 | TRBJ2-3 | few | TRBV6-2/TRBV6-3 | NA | TGTGCCAGCAGTTACTCGAGTTCCAGTGATACGCAGTATTTT | CASSYSSSSDTQYF
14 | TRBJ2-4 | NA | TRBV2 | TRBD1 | TGTGCCAGCGACCGGGACAGGGGGCAGGGCATTCAGTACTTC | CASDRDRGQGIQYF
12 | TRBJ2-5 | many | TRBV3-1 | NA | TGTGCCAGCAGCCAAGGGTTAGGAGCCCAGTACTTC | CASSQGLGAQYF
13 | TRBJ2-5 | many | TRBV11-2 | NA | TGTGCCACCCAGGGGGGTAAAGAGGAGACCCAGTACTTC | CATQGGKEETQYF
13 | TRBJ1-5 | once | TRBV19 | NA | TGTGCCAGTATGGGGCCAGGGAACCAGCCCCAGCATTTT | CASMGPGNQPQHF
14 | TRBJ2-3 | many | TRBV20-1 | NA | TGCAGTGCTAGACCGGCTTCAAGCACAGATACGCAGTATTTT | CSARPASSTDTQYF
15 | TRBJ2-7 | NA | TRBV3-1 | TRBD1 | TGTGCCAGCAGCCACGCCGGGACAGGGCGATCCGAGCAGTACTTC | CASSHAGTGRSEQYF
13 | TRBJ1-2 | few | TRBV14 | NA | TGTGCCAGCAGCCCACAGTTAGACTATGGCTACACCTTC | CASSPQLDYGYTF
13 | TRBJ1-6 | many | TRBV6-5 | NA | TGTGCCAGCAGTTACTCTCTCTCTTCACCCCTCCACTTT | CASSYSLSSPLHF
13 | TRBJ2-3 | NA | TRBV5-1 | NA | TGCGCCAGCAGCTTTCAGGCTACAGATACGCAGTATTTT | CASSFQATDTQYF
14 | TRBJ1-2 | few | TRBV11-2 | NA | TGTGCCAGCAGCCCCAGGACAGACAACTATGGCTACACCTTC | CASSPRTDNYGYTF
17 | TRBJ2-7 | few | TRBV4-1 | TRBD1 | TGCGCCAGCAGCCAAGGGGGAACCGGGACAGGTACCTACGAGCAGTACTTC | CASSQGGTGTGTYEQYF
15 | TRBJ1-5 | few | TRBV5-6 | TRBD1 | TGTGCCAGCAGCTTGTACCAGGGGGAAGGTGAGCCCCAGCATTTT | CASSLYQGEGEPQHF
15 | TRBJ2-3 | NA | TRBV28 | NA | TGTGCCAGCAGTTCGAGCGACAGATACACAGATACGCAGTATTTT | CASSSSDRYTDTQYF
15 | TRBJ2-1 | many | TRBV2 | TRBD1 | TGTGCCAGCGGAACCCAGACAGGGTCGGATAATGAGCAGTTCTTC | CASGTQTGSDNEQFF
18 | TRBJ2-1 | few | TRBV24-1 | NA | TGTGCCACCAGTGACCCGAGGGCCAGACAAAGCTCCTACAATGAGCAGTTCTTC | CATSDPRARQSSYNEQFF
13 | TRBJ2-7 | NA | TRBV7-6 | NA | TGTGCCAGCAGCTTCTCTCCTCCCCACGAGCAGTACTTC | CASSFSPPHEQYF
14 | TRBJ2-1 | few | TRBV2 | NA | TGTGCCAGCAGTGAGGGGAGATATTACAATGAGCAGTTCTTC | CASSEGRYYNEQFF
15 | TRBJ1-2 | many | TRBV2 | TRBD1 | TGTGCCACCCTTAATGGGGGACAGGGGGCGGCTGGCTACACCTTC | CATLNGGQGAAGYTF
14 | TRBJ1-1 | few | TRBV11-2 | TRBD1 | TGTGCCAGCAGCTCGTTACAGGGGGTCCCTGAAGCTTTCTTT | CASSSLQGVPEAFF
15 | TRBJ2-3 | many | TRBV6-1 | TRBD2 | TGTGCCAGCAGTGACGGCAGCGGGGGTAAGGATACGCAGTATTTT | CASSDGSGGKDTQYF
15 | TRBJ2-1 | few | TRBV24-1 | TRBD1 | TGTGCCACCAGTGATCCCGGGACAGAAAACAATGAGCAGTTCTTC | CATSDPGTENNEQFF
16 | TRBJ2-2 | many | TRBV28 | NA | TGTGCCAGCAGTCTCATAACCGGGACTCGCGCTGGGGAGCTGTTTTTT | CASSLITGTRAGELFF
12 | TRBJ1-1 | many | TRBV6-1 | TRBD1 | TGTGCCACGCAACAGGGGATTCCAGAAGCTTTCTTT | CATQQGIPEAFF
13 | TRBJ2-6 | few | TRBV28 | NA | TGTGCCAGCAGTAATGAGGGGGCCAACGTCCTGACTTTC | CASSNEGANVLTF
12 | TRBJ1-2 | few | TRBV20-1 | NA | TGCAGTGCCATGGGACTGACCTATGGCTACACCTTC | CSAMGLTYGYTF
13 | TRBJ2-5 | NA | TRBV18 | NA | TGTGCCAGCTCACCTCCGGGGGAAGGGACCCAGTACTTC | CASSPPGEGTQYF
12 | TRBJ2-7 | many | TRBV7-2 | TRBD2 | TGTGCCAGCGGGGGAGGGTTCTACGAGCAGTACTTC | CASGGGFYEQYF
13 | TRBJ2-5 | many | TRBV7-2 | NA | TGTGCCAGCAGTTTTTATCGGGAAGAGACCCAGTACTTC | CASSFYREETQYF
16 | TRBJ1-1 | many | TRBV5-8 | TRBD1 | TGTGCCAGCAGCTTGCTCTCAGGGGGCAATTCGACTGAAGCTTTCTTT | CASSLLSGGNSTEAFF
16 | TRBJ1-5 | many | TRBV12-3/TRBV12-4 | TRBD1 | TGTGCCAGCAGCCTTGAACAGGGGTTGGGGAATCAGCCCCAGCATTTT | CASSLEQGLGNQPQHF
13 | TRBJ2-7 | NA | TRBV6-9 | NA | TGTGCCAGCAGTTACAAGGACCTCTACGAGCAGTACTTC | CASSYKDLYEQYF
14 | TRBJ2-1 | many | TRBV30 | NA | TGTGCCTGGAGTACCGAGATAGGGCTCAATGAGCAGTTCTTC | CAWSTEIGLNEQFF
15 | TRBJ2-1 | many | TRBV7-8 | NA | TGTGCCAGCAGCTCCTCGACAGAAATTAGGGATGAGCAGTTCTTC | CASSSSTEIRDEQFF
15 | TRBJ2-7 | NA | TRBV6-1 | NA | TGTGCCAGCAGCCCCAGGGTAGGGGTGCCCCACGAGCAGTACTTC | CASSPRVGVPHEQYF
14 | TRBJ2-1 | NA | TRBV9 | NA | TGTGCCAGCAGCGTAGTTTTAGCTGCCAATGAGCAGTTCTTC | CASSVVLAANEQFF
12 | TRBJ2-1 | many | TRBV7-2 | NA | TGTGCCAGCAGGACCGGCTACAATGAGCAGTTCTTC | CASRTGYNEQFF
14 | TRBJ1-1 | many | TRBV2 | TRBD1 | TGTGCCAGCACCCGGGAGGGACAGGGGACTGAAGCTTTCTTT | CASTREGQGTEAFF
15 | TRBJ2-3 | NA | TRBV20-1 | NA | TGCAGTGCTAGAGATACAAGGTCCGGCTCAGATACGCAGTATTTT | CSARDTRSGSDTQYF
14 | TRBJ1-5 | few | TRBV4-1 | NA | TGCGCCAGCAGTAAACCGGGGAAGAATCAGCCCCAGCATTTT | CASSKPGKNQPQHF
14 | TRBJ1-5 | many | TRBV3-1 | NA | TGTGCCAGCAGCCAGGCAGTGAGCAATCAGCCCCAGCATTTT | CASSQAVSNQPQHF
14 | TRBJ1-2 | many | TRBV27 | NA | TGTGCCAGCAGTTTCGCCGCACGGACGTATGGCTACACCTTC | CASSFAARTYGYTF
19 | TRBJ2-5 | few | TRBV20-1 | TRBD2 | TGCAGTGCTAGAGCCGGGGGCCGCATTACTAGCGGGATACAAGGGACCCAGTACTTC | CSARAGGRITSGIQGTQYF
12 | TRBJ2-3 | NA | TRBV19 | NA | TGTGCCAGTACCGATGGAAGTAATACGCAGTATTTT | CASTDGSNTQYF
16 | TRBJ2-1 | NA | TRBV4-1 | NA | TGCGCCAGCAGCCGGACCGCAGCGGAGTCTTACAATGAGCAGTTCTTC | CASSRTAAESYNEQFF
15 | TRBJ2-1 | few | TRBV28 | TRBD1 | TGTGCCAGCAGCAAGACAGGGATAATGGACAATGAGCAGTTCTTC | CASSKTGIMDNEQFF
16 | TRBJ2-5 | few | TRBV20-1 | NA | TGCAGTGCTAGAGACAACGGTCGGGCCTTCCAAGAGACCCAGTACTTC | CSARDNGRAFQETQYF
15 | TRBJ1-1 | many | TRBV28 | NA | TGTGCCAGCAGTTCCCGGGGGACGATGAACACTGAAGCTTTCTTT | CASSSRGTMNTEAFF
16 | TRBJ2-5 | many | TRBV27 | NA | TGTGCCAGCAGTTTATCGGGCCCGGGACATCAAGAGACCCAGTACTTC | CASSLSGPGHQETQYF
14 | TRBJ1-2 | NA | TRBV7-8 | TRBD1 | TGTGCCAGCAGCCCAAAGACAGGGGCCGATGGCTACACCTTC | CASSPKTGADGYTF
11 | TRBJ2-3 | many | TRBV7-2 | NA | TGTGCCAGCAGCATAAGTAATACGCAGTATTTT | CASSISNTQYF